This note documents a single TCR beta chain sequence. Sequenced by immunoSEQ multiplex PCR; TCRdb stores in-frame clones only, minus some. The sample records about 410,000 clones, over 75% being singletons. This sample is part of a study of control samples from healthy donors and cancer patients. This CDR3 contains 16 residues. The J segment lost 4 bases and the V segment lost 4 bases, leaving 8 bases of the junction unmatched. CDR1 and CDR2 from the germline V gene are MRHNA and SNTAGT. The specimen was PBMCs. The TCR originated in a man aged 35 to 55 with head and neck cancer. The chain couples TRBV6-4 to TRBJ2-2; 8 bases are shared with TRBD1. CDR3 amino acids: CASSGSDRGGTGELFF. The DNA of the CDR3 is TGTGCCAGCAGTGGGAGTGACAGGGGTGGCACCGGGGAGCTGTTTTTT.